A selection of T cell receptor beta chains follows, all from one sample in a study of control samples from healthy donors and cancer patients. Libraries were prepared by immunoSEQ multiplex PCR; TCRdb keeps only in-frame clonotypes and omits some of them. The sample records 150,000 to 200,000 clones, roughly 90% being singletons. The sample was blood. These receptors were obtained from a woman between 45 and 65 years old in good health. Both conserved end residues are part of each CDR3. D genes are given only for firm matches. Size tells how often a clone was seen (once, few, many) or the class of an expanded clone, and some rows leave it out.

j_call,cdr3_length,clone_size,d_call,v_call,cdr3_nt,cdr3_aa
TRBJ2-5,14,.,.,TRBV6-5,TGTGCCAGCAGTTACGGGGCTAGGGGGGAGACCCAGTACTTC,CASSYGARGETQYF
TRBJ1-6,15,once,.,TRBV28,TGTGCCAGCAGTTCCAGGGAAGCCTATAATTCACCCCTCCACTTT,CASSSREAYNSPLHF
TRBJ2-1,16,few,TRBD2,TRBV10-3,TGTGCCATCAGTGAGTCGCTGACTAGCGGGGGGAATGAGCAGTTCTTC,CAISESLTSGGNEQFF
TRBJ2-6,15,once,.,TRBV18,TGTGCCAGCTCACCCATCGTAGCTGGGGCCAACGTCCTGACTTTC,CASSPIVAGANVLTF
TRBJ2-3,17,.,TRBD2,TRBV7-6,TGTGCCAGCAGCCCTATAGACGGGAGGGAGGGCACAGATACGCAGTATTTT,CASSPIDGREGTDTQYF
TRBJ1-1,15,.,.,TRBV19,TGTGCCAGTAGTATAGCCGCCAGGGGAAACACTGAAGCTTTCTTT,CASSIAARGNTEAFF
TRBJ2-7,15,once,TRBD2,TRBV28,TGTGCCAGCAGGGCAGCCCTAGCGGGGTCCTACGAGCAGTACTTC,CASRAALAGSYEQYF
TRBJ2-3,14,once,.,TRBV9,TGTGCCAGCAGCGGGCCCGACAGCACAGATACGCAGTATTTT,CASSGPDSTDTQYF
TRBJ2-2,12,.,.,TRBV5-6,TGTGCCAGCAGCTTAGACAGGGGGGAGCTGTTTTTT,CASSLDRGELFF
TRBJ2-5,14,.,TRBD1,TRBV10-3,TGTGCCATCGCCTCGGGACAGACACAAGAGACCCAGTACTTC,CAIASGQTQETQYF
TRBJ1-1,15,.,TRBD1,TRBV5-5,TGTGCCAGCAGCCTGACAGGGGGCGTGGGTACTGAAGCTTTCTTT,CASSLTGGVGTEAFF
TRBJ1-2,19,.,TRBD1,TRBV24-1,TGTGCCACCAGTGGGTGGACAGGGAGAGGTAAAGGCACTGACTATGGCTACACCTTC,CATSGWTGRGKGTDYGYTF
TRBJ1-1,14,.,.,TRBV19,TGTGCCAGTAGTATAGTAGGGATGAACACTGAAGCTTTCTTT,CASSIVGMNTEAFF
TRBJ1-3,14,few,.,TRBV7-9,TGTGCCAGCATCGCAGATTTCTCTGGAAACACCATATATTTT,CASIADFSGNTIYF
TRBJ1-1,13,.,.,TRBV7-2,TGTGCCAGCAGCCTAGCGGGATACACTGAAGCTTTCTTT,CASSLAGYTEAFF
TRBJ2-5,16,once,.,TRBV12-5,TGTGCTAGTGGTCTACCAGGGGACCTACTCCAAGAGACCCAGTACTTC,CASGLPGDLLQETQYF
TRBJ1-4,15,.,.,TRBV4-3,TGCGCCAGCAGCCACAGAGACGGGGAGCCTGAAAAACTGTTTTTT,CASSHRDGEPEKLFF
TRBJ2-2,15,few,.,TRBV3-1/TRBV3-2,TGTGCCAGCAGCCTGGCCGGGACTAACACCGGGGAGCTGTTTTTT,CASSLAGTNTGELFF
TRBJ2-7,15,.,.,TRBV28,TGTGCCAGCAGTTTACTGGCGGGAGTAGGGGGGGAGCAGTACTTC,CASSLLAGVGGEQYF
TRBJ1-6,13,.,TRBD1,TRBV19,TGTGCCAGATCTCAGGGGGTAGGGTCACCCCTCCACTTT,CARSQGVGSPLHF
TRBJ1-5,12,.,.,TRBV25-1,TGTGCCAGCAGTGCATGGAATCAGCCCCAGCATTTT,CASSAWNQPQHF
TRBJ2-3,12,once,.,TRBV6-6,TGTGCCAGCACCCTAGCCGGGGATACGCAGTATTTT,CASTLAGDTQYF
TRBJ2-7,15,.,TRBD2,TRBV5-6,TGTGCCAGCAGCTTGGGGGGGGGAGGCCCCTACGAGCAGTACTTC,CASSLGGGGPYEQYF
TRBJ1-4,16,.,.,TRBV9,TGTGCCAGCAGCATGACTCCGGGACCGAACAATGAAAAACTGTTTTTT,CASSMTPGPNNEKLFF
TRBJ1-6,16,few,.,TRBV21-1,TGTGCCAGCAGTCGAATAGGAGGGCAGTTTAATTCACCCCTCCACTTT,CASSRIGGQFNSPLHF
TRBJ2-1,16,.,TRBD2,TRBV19,TGTGCCAGTAGTATGGGGACTAGCGGGCTGAGCGATGAGCAGTTCTTC,CASSMGTSGLSDEQFF
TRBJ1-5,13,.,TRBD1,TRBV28,TGTGCCAGCAGGACAGGGAACAATCAGCCCCAGCATTTT,CASRTGNNQPQHF
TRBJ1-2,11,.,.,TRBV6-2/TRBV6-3,TGTGCCAGCAGTTCCGGATGGAGCTACACCTTC,CASSSGWSYTF
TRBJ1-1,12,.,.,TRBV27,TGTGCTGTTGAGGGGGAGGACACTGAAGCTTTCTTT,CAVEGEDTEAFF
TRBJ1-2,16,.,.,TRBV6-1,TGTGCCAGCAGTGATTCCAGGCAGGGCGGGGCCTATGGCTACACCTTC,CASSDSRQGGAYGYTF
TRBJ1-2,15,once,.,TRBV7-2,TGTGCCAGCAGCTTTTGGACGGCGGCGTCCTCTGGCTACACCTTC,CASSFWTAASSGYTF
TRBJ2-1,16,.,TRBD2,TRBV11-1,TGTGCCAGCAGCTTAGAACTAGCGGGAGGGGTTAATGAGCAGTTCTTC,CASSLELAGGVNEQFF
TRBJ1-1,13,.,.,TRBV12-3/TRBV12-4,TGTGCCAGCAGTTTACAGGGTTTCACTGAAGCTTTCTTT,CASSLQGFTEAFF
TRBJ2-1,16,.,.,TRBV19,TGTGCCAGTAGTATGCTCGGGAGACAACCTAAGAATGAGCAGTTCTTC,CASSMLGRQPKNEQFF
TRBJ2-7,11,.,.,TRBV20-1,TGCAGTGCTAGAGATCGACACGAGCAGTACTTC,CSARDRHEQYF
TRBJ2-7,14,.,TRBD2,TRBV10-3,TGTGCCATCAGTTCGACTAGCGGGAGGGACGAGCAGTACTTC,CAISSTSGRDEQYF
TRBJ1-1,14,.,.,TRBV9,TGTGCCAGCAGCCCCCCAGGGCAAATCACTGAAGCTTTCTTT,CASSPPGQITEAFF
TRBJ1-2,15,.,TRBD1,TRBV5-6,TGTGCCAGCAGCTTGGACAGGGGACTTAACTATGGCTACACCTTC,CASSLDRGLNYGYTF
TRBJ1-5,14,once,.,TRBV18,TGTGCCAGCGGACCGACAGGTGGAGATCAGCCCCAGCATTTT,CASGPTGGDQPQHF
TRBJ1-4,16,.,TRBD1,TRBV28,TGTGCCAGCAGTTTTGTTCAGGGGGCTACTAATGAAAAACTGTTTTTT,CASSFVQGATNEKLFF
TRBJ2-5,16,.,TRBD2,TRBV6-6,TGTGCCAGCAGTGGGCCTAGCGGGGGGGCCTCGGGGACCCAGTACTTC,CASSGPSGGASGTQYF
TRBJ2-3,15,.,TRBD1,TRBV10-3,TGTGCCATCAGCCCAAGGGGGACAGGGGGAGATACGCAGTATTTT,CAISPRGTGGDTQYF
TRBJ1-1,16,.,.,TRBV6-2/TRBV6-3,TGTGCCAGCAGTCCACGGGAGATTCGATTTAGTACAGAAGCTTTCTTT,CASSPREIRFSTEAFF